This TCR beta chain was found in a study of T cells in Graves' hyperthyroidism and ophthalmopathy (dated by TCRdb to the late 2010s). Study-level background: Peripheral blood samples were taken at the time of initial diagnosis, prior to any treatment. TCR V-J signatures able to tell the groups apart were searched for in a discovery cohort of 100 patients, of whom roughly 42 had Graves' ophthalmopathy and roughly 57 had stable Graves' hyperthyroidism. Prospective prediction of ophthalmopathy was tested in an independent validation cohort of approximately 18 hyperthyroidism patients and 15 to 17 patients who later progressed to ophthalmopathy. The roughly 91 discovery patients were randomly divided into training and test sets at a 7:3 ratio. In six Graves' hyperthyroidism patients, the study also compared T-cell repertoires from thyroid tissue with T-cell repertoires from blood. Once sampling was done, hyperthyroidism patients were given methimazole at a starting dose of 30 mg daily, whereas ophthalmopathy patients were given high-dose intravenous methylprednisolone. The paper reports TCR Vbeta CDR3 sequencing of about 140 peripheral blood samples: around 45 ophthalmopathy, roughly 74 hyperthyroidism and around 17 progressor patients. Results and caveats for the whole study, not just this receptor: A 13 V-J signature model separated ophthalmopathy from stable hyperthyroidism, with around 90% sensitivity and 81.08% specificity in cross-validation and 80%/75% in testing. Most expanded thyroid clonotypes (frequency above 0.001) were also detected in blood, suggesting blood repertoires may reflect thyroid immune responses. In validation, progression to ophthalmopathy was predicted by the model with about 70% sensitivity and 72% to 85% specificity, a median of roughly 6 months before onset. No statistical method was used to fix the sample size in advance, and group allocation was not hidden from the investigators.

CDR1 and CDR2 are read off the germline V gene as MNHEY and SVGEGT. The V end gives up 0 bases and the J end 3 bases, leaving 3 bases in the junction not matched to a gene. Taken from cysteine to phenylalanine, the CDR3 has 16 residues. Only CDR3 DNA remains: 48 bases, in frame from the first base. Amplification of TCR beta CDR3 regions was carried out from RNA transcripts. For the first round of RT-PCR on the TCR CDR3, the HTBI primer set was used together with the Qiagen OneStep RT-PCR kit. Libraries were constructed in a second round of multiplex PCR, after which size selection and purification were carried out. Paired-end sequencing of the libraries was performed with 100 bp reads on an Illumina HiSeq2000. The original pipeline was this. SOAPnuke was used to process the raw data, throwing out any read that contained adapters or uncalled bases, had a mean Phred below 15, or lacked an exact constant-primer or identifier match. COPE v1.2.5 was used to merge the high-quality paired reads, and each unique nucleotide sequence was defined as a clonotype. MiTCR v1.1 was used to align the clonotypes against IMGT TRBV, TRBD and TRBJ reference segments. Analysis was restricted to V-J combinations with a frequency above 0.0001, which covered 99% to 99.2% of repertoires. A TCS score was defined as the ratio of F50 (clonal expansion) to E x V (chaos), with BLOSUM62-based TCRdist applied between CDR3 peptides within each V-J. Welch's t-statistics and random forest reduced 500 to 550 V-J features to roughly 13, which were used in a naive Bayes classifier (R e1071). Thyroid-blood repertoire similarity was quantified with the Morisita-Horn index. TCRdb cleaned the public reads at Q25 with fastp, built clones with MiXCR and kept in-frame beta chains. Every entry covers one CDR3 protein and lists the most common genes and DNA from its rows. The V and J calls and clone size come from TCRdb's table, not from the authors' own analysis. Present in this sample are about 610,000 distinct CDR3 sequences, about 15% of which were seen just once. Of the sample, 4% to 5.5% falls within the top ten clones.

This clonotype occurred many times. The antigen it recognizes is unknown. Per-base qualities were not stored, and no clone one base away is much larger. Ophthalmopathy patients had moderately to severely active disease, Clinical Activity Score of at least 3, NOSPECS grade of at least 4, and duration under 3 months. The study excluded patients with uncontrolled infections, other autoimmune diseases, pregnancy or lactation. Diagnoses were established on the basis of clinical symptoms, serum thyroxine and TRAb, thyroid ultrasound, and orbital computed tomography. PBMCs were isolated from approximately 10 ml of fresh peripheral blood by Ficoll-Paque density gradient centrifugation. Total RNA was extracted with Trizol reagent, and quality was checked on an Agilent 2100 Bioanalyzer.

Here the chain combines TRBV6-2 or TRBV6-3 and TRBJ2-5; 11 central nucleotides agree with TRBD2. Sequenced: blood. The receptor's source is a woman between 40 and 55 years old with Graves' ophthalmopathy. The nucleotide sequence is given as TGTGCCAGCAGTTACTCCGGGACTAGCGGAAAAGAGACCCAGTACTTC. This encodes CASSYSGTSGKETQYF.